A selection of T cell receptor beta chains follows, all from one sample in a study of neurological immune-mediated disorders. TCRdb re-analysed the 5' RACE reads in MiXCR, keeping a single row per CDR3 protein. This sample has under 70,000 distinct CDR3 sequences; approximately 3.4% occur once, and the top ten carry 5.2%. Material for sequencing was PBMCs. The receptor set was obtained from a woman in her 50s with multiple sclerosis. Each CDR3 is given without its conserved first and last residue. The order of the fields is V gene, J gene, CDR3 protein.

V gene: TRBV7-6
J gene: TRBJ2-5
CDR3 protein: ASSLALQETQY

V gene: TRBV7-9
J gene: TRBJ1-1
CDR3 protein: ASSLISGPTEAF

V gene: TRBV20-1
J gene: TRBJ2-3
CDR3 protein: SARSQGLSVRGWDTQY

V gene: TRBV20-1
J gene: TRBJ2-1
CDR3 protein: SAVQGYDEQF

V gene: TRBV5-6
J gene: TRBJ1-5
CDR3 protein: ASSLGQGVGQPQH

V gene: TRBV5-1
J gene: TRBJ2-5
CDR3 protein: ASNPGVGETQY

V gene: TRBV2
J gene: TRBJ1-2
CDR3 protein: ASSAGTGGGYGYT

V gene: TRBV3-1
J gene: TRBJ2-1
CDR3 protein: ASSQAGLALGNEQF

V gene: TRBV5-1
J gene: TRBJ2-1
CDR3 protein: ASSQGLAGGGEQF

V gene: TRBV5-1
J gene: TRBJ2-1
CDR3 protein: ASSLAASNNEQF

V gene: TRBV29-1
J gene: TRBJ1-2
CDR3 protein: SVETGHRGYT

V gene: TRBV20-1
J gene: TRBJ2-3
CDR3 protein: SAREASGPHPGADTQY

V gene: TRBV6-5
J gene: TRBJ2-3
CDR3 protein: ASRGYPRWADTQY

V gene: TRBV6-5
J gene: TRBJ2-5
CDR3 protein: ASSTTGRETQY

V gene: TRBV20-1
J gene: TRBJ2-7
CDR3 protein: SASPQGLGGEQY

V gene: TRBV20-1
J gene: TRBJ2-7
CDR3 protein: SASTGRPYEQY

V gene: TRBV5-6
J gene: TRBJ2-1
CDR3 protein: ASSLIVGQGYNEQF

V gene: TRBV20-1
J gene: TRBJ2-5
CDR3 protein: SASPGRRGETQY

V gene: TRBV5-1
J gene: TRBJ2-3
CDR3 protein: ASSLDRASTDTQY

V gene: TRBV12-3/TRBV12-4
J gene: TRBJ2-2
CDR3 protein: ASSSIDRAHTGELF

V gene: TRBV27
J gene: TRBJ2-7
CDR3 protein: ASTDSPDGSFPYEQY

V gene: TRBV20-1
J gene: TRBJ2-7
CDR3 protein: SARDRRGVIPRGYEQY

V gene: TRBV20-1
J gene: TRBJ2-3
CDR3 protein: SASRRTGGTDTQY

V gene: TRBV12-3/TRBV12-4
J gene: TRBJ1-1
CDR3 protein: ASSLGQGKSF

V gene: TRBV28
J gene: TRBJ2-5
CDR3 protein: ASSLKGAGGTQY

V gene: TRBV5-1
J gene: TRBJ2-7
CDR3 protein: ASNSAGGNEQY

V gene: TRBV15
J gene: TRBJ2-1
CDR3 protein: ATSARWGGGQNEQF

V gene: TRBV7-2
J gene: TRBJ2-7
CDR3 protein: ASSPSGTSGIYEQY

V gene: TRBV20-1
J gene: TRBJ1-1
CDR3 protein: SAREQGGRTEAF

V gene: TRBV6-5
J gene: TRBJ2-1
CDR3 protein: ASSYGPGGYNEQF

V gene: TRBV3-1
J gene: TRBJ2-5
CDR3 protein: ASSIRETQY

V gene: TRBV5-1
J gene: TRBJ1-2
CDR3 protein: ASSTGRQPGYT

V gene: TRBV12-3/TRBV12-4
J gene: TRBJ1-1
CDR3 protein: ASSPDRRRAF

V gene: TRBV7-6
J gene: TRBJ2-3
CDR3 protein: ASSLIFGGTDTQY

V gene: TRBV12-3/TRBV12-4
J gene: TRBJ2-4
CDR3 protein: ATMEGGKNIQY

V gene: TRBV11-2
J gene: TRBJ2-5
CDR3 protein: ASVGRAGRETQY

V gene: TRBV6-2/TRBV6-3
J gene: TRBJ2-1
CDR3 protein: ASKVGLAGNYNEQF

V gene: TRBV4-2
J gene: TRBJ1-2
CDR3 protein: ASSQETTGTKGPNYGYT

V gene: TRBV5-6
J gene: TRBJ2-3
CDR3 protein: ASSSRGLAVHTQY

V gene: TRBV6-2/TRBV6-3
J gene: TRBJ2-7
CDR3 protein: ASRGTGGAY

V gene: TRBV20-1
J gene: TRBJ1-6
CDR3 protein: SARDPSTYNSPLH

V gene: TRBV29-1
J gene: TRBJ2-5
CDR3 protein: SVRGLAGGEWQETQY

V gene: TRBV7-2
J gene: TRBJ1-2
CDR3 protein: ASSSQGGAGGYT

V gene: TRBV29-1
J gene: TRBJ2-6
CDR3 protein: SVRSSGANVLT

V gene: TRBV5-1
J gene: TRBJ2-1
CDR3 protein: ASSTQGTSGGNEQF

V gene: TRBV20-1
J gene: TRBJ2-1
CDR3 protein: SAPRTSSYNEQF

V gene: TRBV5-1
J gene: TRBJ2-1
CDR3 protein: ASSLTAGASSYNEQF

V gene: TRBV4-1
J gene: TRBJ2-2
CDR3 protein: ASSRGSGRYDNGELF

V gene: TRBV6-4
J gene: TRBJ2-3
CDR3 protein: ASSVSGGLTDTQY

V gene: TRBV7-9
J gene: TRBJ2-5
CDR3 protein: ASSFLETQY